A single sample gave rise to the 24 T cell receptor beta chains below, sequenced in a study of OX40 agonist ivuxolimab in advanced cancers. Libraries were prepared by immunoSEQ multiplex PCR; TCRdb keeps only in-frame clonotypes and omits some of them. The sample shows approximately 77,000 clones, about nine tenths of them seen only once. Source: CD4+ or CD8+ T cells sorted from blood, taken in a trial of the OX40 agonist ivuxolimab. Every receptor here comes from an adult with an advanced solid tumor such as melanoma, head and neck, liver or kidney cancer.

The rearrangement links TRBV28 to TRBJ2-5; perhaps TRBD1 as D (5 bases). V gave up 2 bases and J gave up 0 bases, with 10 bases separating them. The CDR3 is made up of 15 amino acids. Germline assignment: CDR1 MDHEN and CDR2 SYDVKM. The CDR3, as DNA: TGTGCCAGCAGTTTAAGGACACTCAACCAAGAGACCCAGTACTTC. Protein sequence: CASSLRTLNQETQYF.

The rearrangement uses TRBV11-2 and TRBJ2-2, with 8 bases fitting TRBD2. Germline CDR1 SGHAT, CDR2 FQNNGV. The CDR3 extends over 15 amino acids. V shed 1 base, J shed 4 bases, and the junction held 2 bases outside the gene matches. CDR3: CASSLVGRATGELFF. The CDR3 DNA follows: TGTGCCAGCAGCTTAGTCGGGAGGGCCACCGGGGAGCTGTTTTTT.

V and J are TRBV19 and TRBJ1-2; no clear D. Trimming removed 0 bases at V and 4 bases at J, with 21 bases between. The CDR3 length is 18 residues. Germline V gene sequence: CDR1 LNHDA, CDR2 SQIVND (reference sequence). This chain's CDR3 is CASSIESGISLLGYGYTF. CDR3 sequence (DNA): TGTGCCAGTAGTATAGAATCCGGGATTTCCCTCCTAGGCTATGGCTACACCTTC.

The V and J genes are TRBV5-6 and TRBJ1-1; D ambiguous. The length of the CDR3 is 14 residues. Germline lookup yields CDR1 SGHDT and CDR2 YYEEEE. Trimming took 4 bases from V and 5 from J, leaving 15 bases between them. The CDR3 reads CASSIGALETEAFF. The CDR3 coding sequence is TGTGCCAGCAGCATCGGTGCGCTGGAGACTGAAGCTTTCTTT.

The V and J genes are TRBV13 and TRBJ2-7; TRBD1 matches at 7 bases. The CDR3 has 14 residues. Germline values: CDR1 PRHDT, CDR2 FYEKMQ (reference sequence). Trimming cost V 1 base and J 9 bases; bases outside gene matches: 9. CDR3 protein: CASSLATGTIGQYF. For the CDR3, the DNA is TGTGCCAGCAGCTTAGCGACAGGGACAATAGGGCAGTACTTC. Full variable domain (remainder filled in from reference TRBV13 and TRBJ2-7): AAGVIQSPRHLIKEKRETATLKCYPIPRHDTVYWYQQGPGQDPQFLISFYEKMQSDKGSIPDRFSAQQFSDYHSELNMSSLELGDSALYFCASSLATGTIGQYFGPGTRLTVT.

This clone was counted between two and nine times. The sample contains more than one DNA sequence encoding this CDR3. The chain is built from TRBV27 and TRBJ2-7, with 7 bases identical to TRBD1. Germline V gene data show CDR1 as MNHEY and CDR2 as SMNVEV (reference sequence). V dropped 8 bases and J dropped 2; count of bases not matched to a gene: 3. This CDR3 contains 12 residues. CDR3 DNA: TGTGCCAGCTGGGACAGCCCCTACGAGCAGTACTTC. Its protein product is CASWDSPYEQYF.

The rearrangement links TRBV4-3 to TRBJ1-5; a weak D match, TRBD1 (5 bases). CDR3 size: 15 residues. V dropped 1 base and J dropped 0 bases, with 7 bases sitting between them. Per germline, CDR1 LGHNA and CDR2 YSLEER. The CDR3 loop reads CASSQVQGSNQPQHF. For the CDR3, the DNA is TGCGCCAGCAGCCAAGTGCAGGGTAGCAATCAGCCCCAGCATTTT.

V is TRBV11-2 and J is TRBJ2-7; D gene ambiguous. Germline loops: CDR1 SGHAT, CDR2 FQNNGV. The CDR3 sequence is 14 residues long. The V and J ends lost 2 bases and 4 bases respectively, with 12 bases between them. DNA for the CDR3: TGTGCCAGCAGCTTATCGCCGACCCTTTACGAGCAGTACTTC. Its protein product is CASSLSPTLYEQYF.

Details on this clone: At one end the junction does not follow the germline gene, possibly because of a read error. The rearrangement uses TRBV9 and TRBJ2-7; 10 bases fit TRBD2. Per the germline V gene, CDR1 is SGDLS and CDR2 is YYNGEE. The CDR3 covers 15 residues. The CDR3 sequence: CANSVGSGRSYEQYF. CDR3 coding DNA: TGTGCCAACAGCGTAGGTAGCGGGAGGAGCTACGAGCAGTACTTC.

The chain links TRBV19 to TRBJ2-5; 9 bases match TRBD1. Trimming took 4 bases from V and 2 from J; bases not matched to a gene: 5. CDR1 is LNHDA and CDR2 is SQIVND in the germline V gene (reference sequence). The CDR3 is 15 amino acids. CDR3 sequence reads: CASSSDRGTQETQYF. CDR3 DNA: TGTGCCAGTAGTAGTGACAGGGGGACTCAAGAGACCCAGTACTTC.

CDR3 nucleotide sequence: TGTGCCAGCAGGGACCTCGGCGGGAGTAGTAATGAGCAGTTCTTC. This codes for CASRDLGGSSNEQFF. The chain employs TRBV28 and TRBJ2-1; 7 bases are a match to TRBD2. The V segment lost 6 bases and the J segment 7 bases; nucleotides outside the gene matches: 12. The CDR3 has 15 residues. Germline-derived CDR1 and CDR2 are MDHEN and SYDVKM.

The J gene is TRBJ1-2, the V gene TRBV27; a possible D gene is TRBD1 (6 bases). This CDR3 comprises 11 residues. The germline CDR1 and CDR2 sequences are MNHEY and SMNVEV (reference sequence). V was trimmed by 8 bases and J by 8 bases, leaving 12 bases between them. DNA of the CDR3: TGTGCCAGCTGGGGGGCGGAGGGCTACACCTTC. It specifies CASWGAEGYTF.

V is TRBV5-6 and J is TRBJ2-1; D gene unclear. With 4 bases removed from V and 8 bases from J, the gap between germline ends came to 7 bases. The CDR3 is made up of 11 amino acids. Germline lookup yields CDR1 SGHDT and CDR2 YYEEEE. CDR3 DNA: TGTGCCAGCAGCATCATGGATGAGCAGTTCTTC. Its protein is CASSIMDEQFF.

This rearrangement joins TRBV7-9 to TRBJ2-7; the D gene could be TRBD1 or TRBD2 (5 bases each). The CDR3 loop spans 16 amino acids. V gave up 1 base and J gave up 6 bases, with 19 bases separating them. CDR1 and CDR2 from the germline V gene are SEHNR and FQNEAQ (reference sequence). CDR3 sequence: CASSLGEGTEALEQYF. The CDR3 nucleotides read TGTGCCAGCAGCTTAGGCGAGGGGACGGAGGCGCTCGAGCAGTACTTC.

The chain carries TRBV7-3 and TRBJ2-5; 10 bases line up with TRBD2. This CDR3 has 17 amino acids. Germline CDR1 reads SGHTA; CDR2 reads FQGTGA. Losses at the gene ends were 8 bases for V and 3 bases for J; bases not matched to a gene: 15. CDR3 protein: CASYSVAGGPIKETQYF. The CDR3 bases are TGTGCCAGCTATTCTGTAGCGGGAGGTCCGATCAAAGAGACCCAGTACTTC.

The chain carries TRBV7-9 and TRBJ1-1, with D possibly matching TRBD1 (5 bases). Trimming took 4 bases from V and 3 from J, leaving 15 bases between them. Germline-derived CDR1 and CDR2 are SEHNR and FQNEAQ (reference sequence). This CDR3 comprises 15 residues. Here the CDR3 DNA reads TGTGCCAGCAGCTCCCCGGGGGACGGTCACACTGAAGCTTTCTTT. The encoded protein is CASSSPGDGHTEAFF.

The V gene is TRBV27, the J gene TRBJ1-5; 7 nucleotides match TRBD1. With V trimmed by 5 bases and J by 0 bases, 1 base remained unmatched. The CDR3 totals 14 residues. The germline V gene encodes CDR1 MNHEY and CDR2 SMNVEV (reference sequence). DNA for the CDR3: TGTGCCAGCAGTAGGGACAGTAGCAATCAGCCCCAGCATTTT. It encodes CASSRDSSNQPQHF.

V is TRBV14 and J is TRBJ2-7, with D perhaps matching TRBD1 (6 bases). Trimming removed 4 bases from V and 5 bases from J, with 18 bases in between. Germline V gene data show CDR1 as SGHDN and CDR2 as FVKESK. This CDR3 spans 15 amino acids. In DNA, the CDR3 is TGTGCCAGCAGCCGCAGAGGGGGATCATGGGACGAGCAGTACTTC. Protein: CASSRRGGSWDEQYF.

The chain couples TRBV27 to TRBJ2-1; no definite D call. V lost 3 bases, J lost 3 bases, and 9 bases lay in between. This CDR3 is built from 14 residues. Germline CDR1 MNHEY, CDR2 SMNVEV (reference sequence). The chain's CDR3 is CASSFGGNYNEQFF. Here the CDR3 DNA reads TGTGCCAGCAGTTTTGGCGGAAACTACAATGAGCAGTTCTTC.

The gene calls are TRBV11-3 and TRBJ2-7, with D possibly matching TRBD2 (5 bases). With 0 bases removed from V and 7 bases from J, the gap between germline ends came to 19 bases. The germline CDR1 and CDR2 sequences are SGHNT and YENEEA. There are 16 residues in the CDR3. The CDR3 region is CASSLDRPVSGIEQYF. CDR3 DNA: TGTGCCAGCAGCTTAGATCGCCCCGTCTCCGGGATAGAGCAGTACTTC.

The rearrangement uses TRBV27 and TRBJ1-5; no firm D call. The V and J ends lost 5 bases and 3 bases respectively, with 11 bases between them. Germline loops: CDR1 MNHEY, CDR2 SMNVEV (reference sequence). The CDR3 totals 14 residues. The CDR3, as DNA: TGTGCCAGCAGTACCGGACTGATCAATCAGCCCCAGCATTTT. It codes for CASSTGLINQPQHF.

The gene calls are TRBV21-1 and TRBJ2-7; the table gives TRBD1 as D, unverified against the DNA. TRBV21-1 is a pseudogene locus. The CDR3 contains 18 residues. DNA for the CDR3: TGTGCCAGCAGCAAAGGCCCTGATACTGGGCTTAGAACCTACGAGCAGTACTTC. Protein: CASSKGPDTGLRTYEQYF.

The chain recombines TRBV5-1 with TRBJ2-7, with 9 bases matching TRBD1. Trimming at V came to 2 bases and at J to 7 bases, leaving 7 bases not matched to a gene. The V gene's germline CDR1 is SGHRS and CDR2 YFSETQ. The CDR3 extends over 14 amino acids. DNA for the CDR3: TGCGCCAGCAGCTTAACAGGGGGCGGGTTGGAGCAGTACTTC. Translation gives CASSLTGGGLEQYF.

The chain employs TRBV4-3 and TRBJ2-6; unclear D gene. Trimming removed 4 bases at V and 0 bases at J, with 7 bases between. Germline V gene sequence: CDR1 LGHNA, CDR2 YSLEER. CDR3 size: 15 residues. The CDR3 protein is CASSLDNSGANVLTF. The CDR3 nucleotides are TGCGCCAGCAGCCTAGACAACTCTGGGGCCAACGTCCTGACTTTC.